These 29 T cell receptor beta chains were all obtained from the same sample, sequenced in a study of OX40 agonist ivuxolimab in advanced cancers. The method was immunoSEQ multiplex PCR; TCRdb's version includes in-frame clones alone and lacks a portion of them. The sample lists 73,000 or so clones, approximately 85% occurring once. Sample: CD4+ or CD8+ T cells sorted from blood, taken in a trial of the OX40 agonist ivuxolimab. The receptors originated from an adult with an advanced solid tumor such as melanoma, head and neck, liver or kidney cancer.

For the CDR3, the DNA is TGTGCCAGCAGCGACGGGGGACAGAATTTCTATAATTCACCCCTCCACTTT. This sequence encodes CASSDGGQNFYNSPLHF. V and J are TRBV5-4 and TRBJ1-6; TRBD1 matches at 7 bases. The V segment lost 4 bases and the J segment 3 bases; nucleotides outside the gene matches: 10. Per the germline V gene, CDR1 is SGHNT and CDR2 is YYREEE (reference sequence). This CDR3 region has 17 residues.

The V call is TRBV5-1, the J call TRBJ2-3; D may match TRBD1 or TRBD2 (5 bases each). The CDR3 runs 15 residues. Trimming cost V 4 bases and J 5 bases, with 17 bases left between them. Germline-derived CDR1 and CDR2 are SGHRS and YFSETQ. CDR3 amino acids: CASSPAGAGVDTQYF. The CDR3 nucleotides are TGCGCCAGCAGCCCCGCCGGGGCCGGGGTAGATACGCAGTATTTT.

The chain couples TRBV5-1 to TRBJ2-5, with TRBD2 as a possible D gene (6 bases). This CDR3 is 18 amino acids long. Trimming took 2 bases from V and 5 from J, leaving 25 bases between them. The V gene's germline CDR1 is SGHRS and CDR2 YFSETQ. The CDR3: CASSLFDMGRGMGETQYF. The DNA of the CDR3 is TGCGCCAGCAGCTTATTTGACATGGGACGGGGGATGGGGGAGACCCAGTACTTC.

The chain carries TRBV11-2 and TRBJ1-2; the match to TRBD1 covers 7 bases. Losses at the gene ends were 5 bases for V and 2 bases for J; bases not matched to a gene: 5. The CDR3 extends over 14 amino acids. The germline gives CDR1 SGHAT, CDR2 FQNNGV. The CDR3 sequence is CASSQGTENYGYTF. Written as DNA, the CDR3 is TGTGCCAGCAGCCAGGGGACAGAGAACTATGGCTACACCTTC.

This clone was counted a single time. DNA for the CDR3: TGTGCCAGCCGCCAACAGGGACTGGGGGGTGAGCAGTTCTTC. It specifies CASRQQGLGGEQFF. The chain recombines TRBV11-2 with TRBJ2-1, with D tentatively TRBD1 or TRBD2 (6 bases each). V was trimmed by 8 bases and J by 9 bases, leaving 20 bases between them. The CDR3 is 14 amino acids. Germline V gene sequence: CDR1 SGHAT, CDR2 FQNNGV.

This clone has only one observation. This chain links TRBV18 with TRBJ2-7; D not certain. Trimming pared 3 bases from V and 4 bases from J, leaving 7 bases between. The CDR3 extends over 12 amino acids. Germline V lookup: CDR1 KGHSH, CDR2 LQKENI. The CDR3, as DNA: TGTGCCAGCTCACCCACAAGTTACGAGCAGTACTTC. Translation gives CASSPTSYEQYF.

The rearrangement links TRBV5-1 to TRBJ1-1; D is undetermined. V was shortened by 7 bases and J by 1 base, with 11 bases between the two germline ends. The CDR3 is made up of 13 amino acids. Germline CDR1 reads SGHRS; CDR2 reads YFSETQ. The CDR3 nucleotides are TGCGCCAGCTCCCCCAGTACGAACACTGAAGCTTTCTTT. Encoded protein: CASSPSTNTEAFF.

This chain uses TRBV9 with TRBJ2-5, with TRBD2 matching 16 bases. Germline loops: CDR1 SGDLS, CDR2 YYNGEE. CDR3 size: 17 residues. V lost 3 bases and J lost 5; bases outside the gene matches: 7. The CDR3 reads CASSAGLAGGVRETQYF. CDR3 nucleotides: TGTGCCAGCAGCGCGGGACTAGCGGGGGGGGTACGGGAGACCCAGTACTTC.

The genes are TRBV27 and TRBJ1-2, with a tentative D call TRBD1 (5 bases). CDR1 and CDR2 (germline): MNHEY, SMNVEV (reference sequence). The CDR3 sequence is 16 residues long. V gave up 7 bases and J gave up 4 bases, with 22 bases separating them. Written as DNA, the CDR3 is TGTGCCAGCACCCCGTGGGGGGGGAATTTAATCTATGGCTACACCTTC. Translating gives CASTPWGGNLIYGYTF.

This clone was counted only a few times. This sequence joins TRBV5-1 and TRBJ2-5; 9 positions agree with TRBD2. This CDR3 contains 16 residues. The V gene's germline CDR1 is SGHRS and CDR2 YFSETQ. Trimming took 4 bases from V and 2 from J; bases not matched to a gene: 9. The CDR3 sequence: CASSAGGLSVQETQYF. In DNA, the CDR3 is TGCGCCAGCAGCGCGGGAGGGTTGTCAGTTCAAGAGACCCAGTACTTC.

This chain links TRBV2 with TRBJ1-5; D call uncertain. The V end was cut by 7 bases, the J end by 4 bases, with 8 bases between. The V gene's germline CDR1 is SNHLY and CDR2 FYNNEI. CDR3 length: 12 amino acids. The CDR3: CASTRQNQPQHF. For the CDR3, the DNA is TGTGCCAGCACCCGCCAGAATCAGCCCCAGCATTTT.

The V and J genes are TRBV19 and TRBJ1-5, with a tentative D call TRBD1 (6 bases). Germline V gene data show CDR1 as LNHDA and CDR2 as SQIVND (reference sequence). The CDR3 length is 17 residues. Trimming stripped 0 bases from V and 5 bases from J, with 17 bases between. As DNA, the CDR3 is TGTGCCAGTAGTATAGATGGGGGTCCTCAGGGGTATCAGCCCCAGCATTTT. It translates to CASSIDGGPQGYQPQHF.

The J gene is TRBJ1-2, the V gene TRBV19; maybe TRBD1 (6 bases). Germline-derived CDR1 and CDR2 are LNHDA and SQIVND (reference sequence). The V gene lost 7 bases and the J gene lost 8 bases, with 23 bases spanning the gap. This CDR3 has 15 amino acids. CDR3: CASTTGPNLLGGYTF. Here the CDR3 DNA reads TGTGCCAGTACGACAGGTCCGAACCTCCTTGGGGGCTACACCTTC.

The rearrangement joins TRBV4-2 to TRBJ1-5, with D possibly TRBD1 on 6 matching bases. The germline CDR1 and CDR2 sequences are LGHNA and YNFKEQ. This CDR3 spans 16 amino acids. The V end was cut by 1 base, the J end by 7 bases, with 17 bases between. The CDR3 loop reads CASSQGTVDFRQPQHF. CDR3 coding DNA: TGTGCCAGCAGCCAAGGGACAGTGGACTTCAGACAGCCCCAGCATTTT.

The chain has TRBV7-2 and TRBJ2-3; unclear D gene. The CDR3 is 14 amino acids. Trimming took 5 bases from V and 2 from J, leaving 11 bases between them. Germline CDR1 is SGHTA and CDR2 is FQGNSA. CDR3 region: CASSPGVITDTQYF. CDR3 DNA sequence: TGTGCCAGCAGCCCAGGTGTGATCACAGATACGCAGTATTTT.

The V and J genes are TRBV21-1 and TRBJ1-1; the table's D gene call, TRBD1, was not cross checked with the DNA. TRBV21-1 is classified as a pseudogene. The length of the CDR3 is 19 residues. Written as DNA, the CDR3 is TGTGCCAGCAGCAAAGTTTACGGGACAGGGGGCGGAATTCCCACTGAAGCTTTCTTT. It encodes CASSKVYGTGGGIPTEAFF.

The gene calls are TRBV5-8 and TRBJ1-5, with 8 bases matching TRBD1. Looked up from germline, CDR1 is SGHTS and CDR2 is YDEGEE. The V segment lost 1 base and the J segment 5 bases; nucleotides outside the gene matches: 11. The length of the CDR3 is 17 residues. This CDR3 reads CASSLWGSETGDQPQHF. The CDR3 nucleotides are TGTGCCAGCAGCTTGTGGGGCTCCGAGACAGGGGATCAGCCCCAGCATTTT.

The rearrangement joins TRBV9 to TRBJ2-1; D perhaps matches TRBD1 (6 bases). V was shortened by 2 bases and J by 6 bases, with 18 bases between the two germline ends. The CDR3 sequence is 16 residues long. From germline, CDR1 is SGDLS and CDR2 YYNGEE. The CDR3 reads CASSVTPRGSGNEQFF. DNA for the CDR3: TGTGCCAGCAGCGTGACCCCCAGGGGTTCTGGCAATGAGCAGTTCTTC.

Here the CDR3 DNA reads TGTGCCAGCAGTGAAATTCGGACAGGGATCAATCAGCCCCAGCATTTT. It codes for CASSEIRTGINQPQHF. The rearrangement links TRBV6-1 to TRBJ1-5; 8 nucleotides line up with TRBD1. V was pared by 2 bases and J by 3 bases, with 6 bases of the junction left unmatched. Germline CDR1 and CDR2: MNHNS and SASEGT. The CDR3 sequence is 16 residues long.

Of note for this clone: In the same sample, other DNA sequences code for this CDR3. This chain joins TRBV7-2 and TRBJ2-5, with D unclear. CDR1 and CDR2 from the germline V gene are SGHTA and FQGNSA. V lost 0 bases and J lost 5, with 4 bases in between. This CDR3 is 12 amino acids long. Here the CDR3 DNA reads TGTGCCAGCAGCTTAGCGCGGGAGACCCAGTACTTC. It yields the protein CASSLARETQYF. The variable domain in full, with the rest retrieved from reference TRBV7-2 and TRBJ2-5, is GAGVSQSPSNKVTEKGKDVELRCDPISGHTALYWYRQSLGQGLEFLIYFQGNSAPDKSGLPSDRFSAERTGGSVSTLTIQRTQQEDSAVYLCASSLARETQYFGPGTRLLVL.

The J gene is TRBJ1-1, the V gene TRBV14; 7 bases map to TRBD1. The CDR3 has 14 amino acids. The germline V gene encodes CDR1 SGHDN and CDR2 FVKESK. Germline trimming cut 1 base from V and 5 bases from J; bases unmatched to any gene: 4. DNA for the CDR3: TGTGCCAGCAGCCAAGCGGCAGGGGGGACTGAAGCTTTCTTT. Translation gives CASSQAAGGTEAFF.

This rearrangement joins TRBV14 to TRBJ1-1; D gene unclear. Trimming removed 4 bases at V and 2 bases at J, with 17 bases between. The germline gives CDR1 SGHDN, CDR2 FVKESK. The CDR3 runs to 16 residues. CDR3 protein: CASSPLPHSLNTEAFF. In DNA form, the CDR3 reads TGTGCCAGCAGCCCCCTCCCCCACAGCTTAAACACTGAAGCTTTCTTT.

The chain recombines TRBV28 with TRBJ1-2; D ambiguous. This CDR3 region has 14 residues. V lost 5 bases to trimming and J lost 4 bases, with 14 bases between them. Germline V gene sequence: CDR1 MDHEN, CDR2 SYDVKM. CDR3 residues: CASSTSSWGYGYTF. Here the CDR3 DNA reads TGTGCCAGCAGTACCTCTTCGTGGGGCTATGGCTACACCTTC.

The chain recombines TRBV2 with TRBJ1-2; possibly TRBD1 for D (5 bases). V was cut by 2 bases and J by 3 bases, with 13 bases left in between. Germline values: CDR1 SNHLY, CDR2 FYNNEI. This CDR3 is 15 amino acids long. The CDR3 is CASSELGGTDYGYTF. CDR3 nucleotide sequence: TGTGCCAGCAGTGAACTGGGGGGGACTGACTATGGCTACACCTTC.

This clone was recorded a few times. J is TRBJ2-3 and V is TRBV6-6; 7 nucleotides match TRBD1. The CDR3 is made up of 16 amino acids. Germline trimming cut 6 bases from V and 5 bases from J; bases unmatched to any gene: 14. Per the germline V gene, CDR1 is MNHNY and CDR2 is SVGAGI (reference sequence). The DNA for the CDR3 is TGTGCCAGCAGCCAAAACGAGGGGGCGTTGGGAGATACGCAGTATTTT. This sequence encodes CASSQNEGALGDTQYF.

The chain combines TRBV30 with TRBJ2-1, with TRBD2 as a possible D gene (7 bases). This CDR3 has 14 residues. The germline CDR1 and CDR2 sequences are GTSNPN and SVGIG (reference sequence). Trimming pared 3 bases from V and 4 bases from J, leaving 13 bases between. CDR3 sequence reads: CAWRGGGHYNEQFF. DNA for the CDR3: TGTGCCTGGAGAGGCGGGGGACATTACAATGAGCAGTTCTTC.

This clone was detected a few times. This chain links TRBV7-3 with TRBJ2-5; 7 bases are a match to TRBD1. The V gene's germline CDR1 is SGHTA and CDR2 FQGTGA. This CDR3 is 13 amino acids long. Trimming removed 6 bases from V and 5 bases from J; junction bases left unmatched: 6. DNA for the CDR3: TGTGCCAGCAGTATACAGGGGCGGGAGACCCAGTACTTC. The encoded protein is CASSIQGRETQYF. The whole variable domain, filled in from reference TRBV7-3 and TRBJ2-5, reads GAGVSQTPSNKVTEKGKYVELRCDPISGHTALYWYRQSLGQGPEFLIYFQGTGAADDSGLPNDRFFAVRPEGSVSTLKIQRTERGDSAVYLCASSIQGRETQYFGPGTRLLVL.

This clone was observed a single time. This chain connects TRBV6-5 to TRBJ1-1; D is unresolved. This CDR3 spans 11 amino acids. Per germline, CDR1 MNHEY and CDR2 SVGAGI. The V and J ends lost 5 bases and 7 bases respectively, with 8 bases between them. Here the CDR3 DNA reads TGTGCCAGCAGTAATCGCTATGAAGCTTTCTTT. Translated, it gives CASSNRYEAFF.

The rearrangement uses TRBV5-1 and TRBJ2-3, with TRBD2 matching 12 bases. CDR3 length equals 17 residues. The germline V gene encodes CDR1 SGHRS and CDR2 YFSETQ. The trim removed 0 bases at V and 6 bases at J, leaving 8 bases unmatched. The CDR3 DNA reads as TGCGCCAGCAGCTTGGAGGCTAGCGGGGGGGCATCTGATACGCAGTATTTT. Translating gives CASSLEASGGASDTQYF. The full variable domain, in which reference TRBV5-1 and TRBJ2-3 provide the parts outside the CDR3, is KAGVTQTPRYLIKTRGQQVTLSCSPISGHRSVSWYQQTPGQGLQFLFEYFSETQRNKGNFPGRFSGRQFSNSRSEMNVSTLELGDSALYLCASSLEASGGASDTQYFGPGTRLTVL.